A single T cell receptor (beta chain) is shown here with its context. Its antigen remains unidentified. Base qualities are not recorded, but no much larger clone differs from it by a single base. The entry originates in a study of blood T cells in healthy people across ages (dated by TCRdb to between 2015 and 2017). As for the study more broadly: In model experiments, template switching captured roughly one uniquely barcoded TCR beta cDNA molecule for every two T cells. The donors were divided into four age groups: young (average around 16 years), middle-aged (around 41), aged (roughly 66) and long-lived (around 80). To avoid experimental bias, donors of different ages were randomly spread across the sequencing lanes. Using the same blood draw, the study looked at two additional independent replicas of 1 million unique cDNA reads for two donors, one aged 18 to 30 and the other aged 80 or older. Age-related changes in TCR beta repertoire diversity were measured in the study by deep sequencing normalized with unique cDNA molecular identifiers. On the study overall, not on this receptor specifically: The long-lived group showed more naive CD4+ T cells, fewer expanded clones and increased TCR diversity than the aged group, suggesting age selection. The percentage of naive T cells measured by flow cytometry correlated strongly with observed TCR beta diversity. Because donor CMV infection status was unknown, age-related changes in expanded clonotypes were potentially confounded. Estimates of total diversity based on one million sequenced T cells were considered lower bounds and underestimates. Conclusive comparison of naive and antigen-experienced compartments was prevented by the profiling of bulk unsorted PBMCs. Observed TCR beta diversity per million T cells fell roughly linearly with age, and a significant reduction was already apparent by age approximately 41.

The germline V gene (reference sequence) sets CDR1 to DFQATT and CDR2 to SNEGSKA. V drops 3 bases and J drops 2 bases, leaving 8 bases in between. Inclusive of the bounding cysteine and phenylalanine, the CDR3 is 13 residues long. Left in the record is the CDR3 DNA by itself, 39 bases read in frame from the first base. The roughly 37 donors, aged 6 to 90 years, were systemically healthy Caucasian individuals from Russia. Approximately 11 milliliters of peripheral blood were drawn from each donor into EDTA-treated Vacutainer tubes. Ficoll-Paque density-gradient centrifugation was used to isolate PBMCs, with at least 7 million per sample. Total RNA was extracted from PBMCs with Trizol reagent, with at least 5 micrograms obtained per sample. Naive CD45RAhigh/CD27high T cell percentages were measured by flow cytometry on a PBMC aliquot from every donor. Receptor libraries were prepared by 5' RACE. The run used an Illumina HiSeq 2500. A second PCR of roughly 7 to 11 cycles was performed with a sample-barcoded 5' primer and a J-beta primer mix. Each TCR beta cDNA molecule received a unique molecular identifier from a template-switch 5' adaptor carrying 12 random nucleotides. Each sample yielded at least 3 million CDR3-containing paired-end reads. The Mint cDNA synthesis kit, primed by a TRBC-specific oligonucleotide, was used to synthesize first-strand cDNA from all RNA. Following uracil-DNA glycosylase treatment, all cDNA underwent a first 18-cycle PCR with the universal primers M1SS and BC2_uni_R. Per the authors' processing: Normalization of each sample was performed by random selection of 1 million high-quality reads, each carrying a distinct molecular identifier. Instead of being binned into consensus sequences, reads that shared molecular identifiers were thrown out. MiTCR, set to a Q25 quality threshold and the strictest error-elimination algorithm, was used for CDR3 identification, clonotype clustering and error correction. A nonparametric unseen species model with Euler transformation was used to estimate a lower bound on total TCR beta diversity. TCRdb reworked the public reads: Q25 trimming with fastp, MiXCR clone assembly, productive beta chains retained. Identical CDR3 protein sequences are pooled into one entry, listed with their most common genes and DNA. In this record, the V and J calls reflect TCRdb's handling and not the investigators' own analysis. In all, the sample holds about 580,000 distinct CDR3 sequences, and under 55% of those were seen once. Around 25% of the sample comes from the top ten.

Material for sequencing was blood. In this chain, TRBV20-1 is recombined with TRBJ2-1; no D segment can be confidently identified. This receptor was obtained from an elderly man in good health. The bases read TGCAGTGCTAGGGCGTATGCCTACAATGAGCAGTTCTTC. Translation gives CSARAYAYNEQFF.